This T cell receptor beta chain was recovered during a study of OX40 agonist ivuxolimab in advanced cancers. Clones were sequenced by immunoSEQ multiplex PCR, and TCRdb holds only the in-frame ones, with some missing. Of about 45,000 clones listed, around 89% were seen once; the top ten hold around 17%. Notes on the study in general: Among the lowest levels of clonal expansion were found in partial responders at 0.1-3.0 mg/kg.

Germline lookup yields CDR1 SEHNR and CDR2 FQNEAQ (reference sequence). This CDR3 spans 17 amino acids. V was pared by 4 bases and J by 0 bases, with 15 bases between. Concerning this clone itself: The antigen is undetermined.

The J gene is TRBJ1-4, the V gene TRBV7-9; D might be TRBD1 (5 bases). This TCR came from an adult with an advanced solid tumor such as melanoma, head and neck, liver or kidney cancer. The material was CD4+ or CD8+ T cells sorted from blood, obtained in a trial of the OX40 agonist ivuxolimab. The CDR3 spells CASSSFDRKTTNEKLFF. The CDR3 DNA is TGTGCCAGCAGCTCCTTTGACAGAAAGACAACTAATGAAAAACTGTTTTTT.